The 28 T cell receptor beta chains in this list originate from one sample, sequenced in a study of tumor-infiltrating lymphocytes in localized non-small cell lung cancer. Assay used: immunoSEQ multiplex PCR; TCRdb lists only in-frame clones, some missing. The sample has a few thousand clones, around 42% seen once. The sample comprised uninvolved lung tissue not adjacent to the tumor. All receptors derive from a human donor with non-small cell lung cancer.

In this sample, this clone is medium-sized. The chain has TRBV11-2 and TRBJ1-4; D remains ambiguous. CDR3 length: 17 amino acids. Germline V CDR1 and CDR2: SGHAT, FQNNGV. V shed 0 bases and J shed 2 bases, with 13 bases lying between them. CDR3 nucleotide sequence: TGTGCCAGCAGCTTAGAACGGGCGGATGGGACTAATGAAAAACTGTTTTTT. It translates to CASSLERADGTNEKLFF.

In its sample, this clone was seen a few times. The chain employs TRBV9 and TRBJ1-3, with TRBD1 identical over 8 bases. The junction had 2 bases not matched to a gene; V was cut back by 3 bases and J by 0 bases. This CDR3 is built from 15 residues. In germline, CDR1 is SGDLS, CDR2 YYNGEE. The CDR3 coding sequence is TGTGCCAGCAGCGAACAGGGGGTCTCTGGAAACACCATATATTTT. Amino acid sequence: CASSEQGVSGNTIYF. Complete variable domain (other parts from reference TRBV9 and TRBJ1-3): DSGVTQTPKHLITATGQRVTLRCSPRSGDLSVYWYQQSLDQGLQFLIQYYNGEERAKGNILERFSAQQFPDLHSELNLSSLELGDSALYFCASSEQGVSGNTIYFGEGSWLTVV.

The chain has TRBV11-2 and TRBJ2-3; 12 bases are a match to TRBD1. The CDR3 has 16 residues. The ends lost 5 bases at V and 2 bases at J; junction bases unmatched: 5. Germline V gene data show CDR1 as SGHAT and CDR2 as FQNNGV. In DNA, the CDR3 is TGTGCCAGCAGCCGGGGACAGGGGGCTTCCACAGATACGCAGTATTTT. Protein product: CASSRGQGASTDTQYF.

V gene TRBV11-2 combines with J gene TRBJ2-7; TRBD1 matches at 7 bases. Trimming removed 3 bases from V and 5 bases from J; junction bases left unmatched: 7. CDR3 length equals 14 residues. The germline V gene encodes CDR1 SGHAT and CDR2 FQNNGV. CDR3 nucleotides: TGTGCCAGCAGCTTCAACAGGGGCCAAGACGAGCAGTACGTC. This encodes CASSFNRGQDEQYV.

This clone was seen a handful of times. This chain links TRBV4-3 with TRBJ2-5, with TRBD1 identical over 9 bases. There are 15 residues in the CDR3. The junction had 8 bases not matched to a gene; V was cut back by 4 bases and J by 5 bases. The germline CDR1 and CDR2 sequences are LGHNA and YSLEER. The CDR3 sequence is CASSPEGQGRETQYF. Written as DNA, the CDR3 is TGCGCCAGCAGCCCAGAGGGACAGGGTCGGGAGACCCAGTACTTC.

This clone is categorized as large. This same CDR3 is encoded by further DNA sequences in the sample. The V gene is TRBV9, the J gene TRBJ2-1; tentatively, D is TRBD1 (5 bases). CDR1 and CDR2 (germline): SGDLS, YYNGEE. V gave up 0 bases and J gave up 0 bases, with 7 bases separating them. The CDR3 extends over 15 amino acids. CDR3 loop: CASSVVGVSYNEQFF. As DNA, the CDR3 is TGTGCCAGCAGCGTAGTAGGGGTCTCCTACAATGAGCAGTTCTTC.

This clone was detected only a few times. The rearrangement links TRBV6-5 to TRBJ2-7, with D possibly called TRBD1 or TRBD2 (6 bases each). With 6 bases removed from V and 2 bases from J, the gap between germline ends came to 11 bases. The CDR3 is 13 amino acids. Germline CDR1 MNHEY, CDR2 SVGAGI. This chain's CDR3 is CASRQGGAYEQYV. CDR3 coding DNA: TGTGCCAGCAGACAGGGCGGGGCCTACGAGCAGTACGTC.

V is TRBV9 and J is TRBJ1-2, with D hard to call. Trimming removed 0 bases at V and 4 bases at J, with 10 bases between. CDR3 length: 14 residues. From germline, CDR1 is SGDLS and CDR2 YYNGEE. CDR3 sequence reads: CASSVVPDFYGYTF. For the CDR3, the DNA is TGTGCCAGCAGCGTAGTCCCAGACTTCTATGGCTACACCTTC.

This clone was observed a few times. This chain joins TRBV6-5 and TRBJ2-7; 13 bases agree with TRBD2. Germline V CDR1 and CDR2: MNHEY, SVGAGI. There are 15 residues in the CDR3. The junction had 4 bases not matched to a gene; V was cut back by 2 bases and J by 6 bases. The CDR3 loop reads CASSYPGLAGVEQYF. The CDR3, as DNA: TGTGCCAGCAGTTACCCAGGACTAGCGGGAGTCGAGCAGTACTTC.

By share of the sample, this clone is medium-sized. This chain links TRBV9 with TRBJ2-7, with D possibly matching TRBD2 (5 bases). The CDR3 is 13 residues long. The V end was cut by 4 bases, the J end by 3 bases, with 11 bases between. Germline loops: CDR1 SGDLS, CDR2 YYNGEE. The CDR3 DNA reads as TGTGCCAGCAGCCCCGGGGTTAGCTACGAGCAGTACTTC. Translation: CASSPGVSYEQYF.

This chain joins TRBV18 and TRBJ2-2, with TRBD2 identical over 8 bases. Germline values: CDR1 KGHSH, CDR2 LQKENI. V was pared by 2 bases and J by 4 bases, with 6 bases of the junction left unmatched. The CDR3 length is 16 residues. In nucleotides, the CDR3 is TGTGCCAGCTCACCATCGCCGGGGGGGCTCACCGGGGAGCTGTTTTTT. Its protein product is CASSPSPGGLTGELFF.

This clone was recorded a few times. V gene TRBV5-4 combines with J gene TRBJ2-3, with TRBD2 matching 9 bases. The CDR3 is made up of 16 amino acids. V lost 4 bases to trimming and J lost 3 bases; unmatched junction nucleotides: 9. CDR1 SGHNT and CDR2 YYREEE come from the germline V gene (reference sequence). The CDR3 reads CASSTGLARVTDTQYF. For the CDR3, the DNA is TGTGCCAGCAGCACGGGACTAGCCAGAGTGACAGATACGCAGTATTTT.

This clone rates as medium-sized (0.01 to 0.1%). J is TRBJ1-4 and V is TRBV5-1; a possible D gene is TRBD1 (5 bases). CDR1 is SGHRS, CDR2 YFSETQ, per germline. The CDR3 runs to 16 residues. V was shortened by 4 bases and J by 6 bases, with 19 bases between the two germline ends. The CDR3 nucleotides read TGCGCCAGCAGCGCGTTCGGCTTGGGAGGGGATGAAAAACTGTTTTTT. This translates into CASSAFGLGGDEKLFF.

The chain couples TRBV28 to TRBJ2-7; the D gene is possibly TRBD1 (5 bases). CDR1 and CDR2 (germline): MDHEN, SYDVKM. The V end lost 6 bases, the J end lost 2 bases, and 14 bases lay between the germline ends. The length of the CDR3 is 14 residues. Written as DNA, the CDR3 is TGTGCCAGCAGCCCCTGGGGCAGCACCTACGAGCAGTACTTC. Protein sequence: CASSPWGSTYEQYF.

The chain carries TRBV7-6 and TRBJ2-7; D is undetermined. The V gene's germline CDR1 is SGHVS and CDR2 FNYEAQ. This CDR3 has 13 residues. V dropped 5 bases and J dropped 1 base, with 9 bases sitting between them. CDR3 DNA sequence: TGTGCCAGCAGCCATTCGCAGTCCTACGAGCAGTACTTC. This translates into CASSHSQSYEQYF.

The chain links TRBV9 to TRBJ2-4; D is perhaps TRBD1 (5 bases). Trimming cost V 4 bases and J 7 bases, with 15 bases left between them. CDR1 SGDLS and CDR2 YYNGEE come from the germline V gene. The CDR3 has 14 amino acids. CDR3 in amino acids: CASSPNPQGNIQYF. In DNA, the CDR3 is TGTGCCAGCAGCCCTAACCCCCAGGGCAACATTCAGTACTTC.

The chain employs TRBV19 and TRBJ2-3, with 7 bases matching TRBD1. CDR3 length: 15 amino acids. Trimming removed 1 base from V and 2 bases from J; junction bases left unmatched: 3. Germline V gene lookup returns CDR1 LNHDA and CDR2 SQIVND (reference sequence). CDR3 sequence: CASSIGQGFTDTQYF. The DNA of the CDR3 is TGTGCCAGTAGTATAGGACAGGGATTCACAGATACGCAGTATTTT.

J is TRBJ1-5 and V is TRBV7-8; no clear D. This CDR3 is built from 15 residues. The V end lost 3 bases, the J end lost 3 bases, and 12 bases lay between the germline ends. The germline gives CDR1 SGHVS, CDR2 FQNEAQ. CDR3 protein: CASSLYDGNNQPQHF. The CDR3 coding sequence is TGTGCCAGCAGCTTGTATGACGGAAACAATCAGCCCCAGCATTTT.

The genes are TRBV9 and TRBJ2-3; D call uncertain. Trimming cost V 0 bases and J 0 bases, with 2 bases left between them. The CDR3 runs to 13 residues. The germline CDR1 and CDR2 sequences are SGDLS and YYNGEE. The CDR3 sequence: CASSVVSTDTQYF. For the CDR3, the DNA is TGTGCCAGCAGCGTAGTCAGCACAGATACGCAGTATTTT.

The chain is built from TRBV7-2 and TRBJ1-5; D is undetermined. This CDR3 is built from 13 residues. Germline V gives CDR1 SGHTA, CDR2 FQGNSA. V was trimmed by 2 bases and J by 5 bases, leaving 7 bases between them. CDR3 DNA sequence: TGTGCCAGCAGCTTATGGAGGGATCAGCCCCAGCATTTT. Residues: CASSLWRDQPQHF.

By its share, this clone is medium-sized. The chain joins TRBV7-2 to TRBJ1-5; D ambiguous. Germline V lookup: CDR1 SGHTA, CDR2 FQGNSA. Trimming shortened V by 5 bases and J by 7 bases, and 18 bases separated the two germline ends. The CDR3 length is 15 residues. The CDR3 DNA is TGTGCCAGCAGCCCCCTAATGGGTAGTGGCCAGCCCCAGCATTTT. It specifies CASSPLMGSGQPQHF.

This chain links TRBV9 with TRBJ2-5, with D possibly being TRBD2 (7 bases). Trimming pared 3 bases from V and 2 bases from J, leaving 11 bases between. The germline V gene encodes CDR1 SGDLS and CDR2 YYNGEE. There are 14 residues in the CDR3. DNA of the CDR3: TGTGCCAGCAGCGGGGGGGGACAACAAGAGACCCAGTACTTC. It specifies CASSGGGQQETQYF.

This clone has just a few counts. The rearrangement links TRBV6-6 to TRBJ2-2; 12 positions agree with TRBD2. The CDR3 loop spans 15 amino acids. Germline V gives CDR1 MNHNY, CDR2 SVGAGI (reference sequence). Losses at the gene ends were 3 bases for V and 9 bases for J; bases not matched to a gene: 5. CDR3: CASSYTSGGSRELFF. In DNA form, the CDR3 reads TGTGCCAGCAGTTATACTAGCGGGGGGAGCCGGGAGCTGTTTTTT.

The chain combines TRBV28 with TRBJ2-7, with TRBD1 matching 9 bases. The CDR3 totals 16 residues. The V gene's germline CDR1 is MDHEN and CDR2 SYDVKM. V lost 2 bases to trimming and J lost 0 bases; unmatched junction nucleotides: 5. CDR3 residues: CASSLAGTGSSYEQYF. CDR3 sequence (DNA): TGTGCCAGCAGTTTAGCCGGGACAGGGAGCTCCTACGAGCAGTACTTC.

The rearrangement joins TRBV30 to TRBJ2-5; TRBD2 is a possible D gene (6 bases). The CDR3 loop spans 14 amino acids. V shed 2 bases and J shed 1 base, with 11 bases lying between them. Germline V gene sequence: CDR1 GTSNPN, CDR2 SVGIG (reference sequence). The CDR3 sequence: CAWSLGGAQETQYF. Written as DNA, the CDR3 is TGTGCCTGGAGTCTTGGAGGGGCCCAAGAGACCCAGTACTTC.

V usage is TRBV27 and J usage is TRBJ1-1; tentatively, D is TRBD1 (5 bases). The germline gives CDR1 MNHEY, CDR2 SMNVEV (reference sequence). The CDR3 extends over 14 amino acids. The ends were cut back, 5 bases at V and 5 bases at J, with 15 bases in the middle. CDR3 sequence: CASSPWGTGTEAFF. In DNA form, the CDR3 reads TGTGCCAGCAGTCCCTGGGGGACGGGGACTGAAGCTTTCTTT.

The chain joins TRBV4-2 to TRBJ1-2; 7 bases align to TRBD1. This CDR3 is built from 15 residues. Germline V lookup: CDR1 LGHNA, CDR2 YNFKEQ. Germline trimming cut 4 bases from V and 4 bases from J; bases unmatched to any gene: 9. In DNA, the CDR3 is TGTGCCAGCAGCCCCGACAGGGTACAGGGCTATGGCTACACCTTC. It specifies CASSPDRVQGYGYTF.

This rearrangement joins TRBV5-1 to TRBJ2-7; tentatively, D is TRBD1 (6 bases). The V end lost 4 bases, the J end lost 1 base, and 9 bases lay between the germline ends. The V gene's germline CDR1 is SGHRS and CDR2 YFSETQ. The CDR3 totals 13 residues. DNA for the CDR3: TGCGCCAGCAGCGGCAGGGGATCCTACGAGCAGTACGTC. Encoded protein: CASSGRGSYEQYV.